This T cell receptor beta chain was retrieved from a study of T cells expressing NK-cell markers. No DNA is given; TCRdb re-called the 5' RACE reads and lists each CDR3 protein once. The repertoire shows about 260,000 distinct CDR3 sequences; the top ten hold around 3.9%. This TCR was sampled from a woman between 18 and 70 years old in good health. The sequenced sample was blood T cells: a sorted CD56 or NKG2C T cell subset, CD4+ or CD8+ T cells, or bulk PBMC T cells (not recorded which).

CDR3 loop: CATRELDRTNYGYTF. The rearrangement uses TRBV5-6 and TRBJ1-2; the D gene TCRdb calls, TRBD1, cannot be checked with no DNA. Germline assignment: CDR1 SGHDT and CDR2 YYEEEE. The CDR3 sequence is 15 residues long.